A selection of T cell receptor beta chains follows, all from one sample in a study of blood T cell repertoires in COVID-19. Data came from immunoSEQ multiplex PCR; TCRdb stores just in-frame clones and leaves some out. The data hold about 140,000 clones, with 85% observed a single time. Sequenced input: peripheral blood. The receptors come from a man over 45 with acute or convalescent COVID-19. The CDR3 runs from the conserved cysteine through the conserved F or W. Fields, in order: J gene, D gene, V gene, CDR3 length, clone size, CDR3 DNA, CDR3 protein. The D gene is left open where the match is weak. Rows give clone size only sometimes, using once, few, many, or a class for an expanded clone.

TRBJ2-1 | - | TRBV11-3 | 13 | - | TGTGCCAGCAGCTTAGGGGGCAGCAATGAGCAGTTCTTC | CASSLGGSNEQFF
TRBJ2-5 | - | TRBV5-5 | 13 | - | TGTGCCAGCAGCTCACGGACAGAAGAGACCCAGTACTTC | CASSSRTEETQYF
TRBJ2-6 | TRBD2 | TRBV25-1 | 17 | - | TGTGCCAGCAGTCTGCGGGAGGCCGGCTCTGGGGCCAACGTCCTGACTTTC | CASSLREAGSGANVLTF
TRBJ1-2 | - | TRBV19 | 16 | - | TGTGCCAGTAGCCCCGAGAGGACGGGACTGCCCTATGGCTACACCTTC | CASSPERTGLPYGYTF
TRBJ2-3 | TRBD2 | TRBV6-5 | 14 | - | TGTGCCAGCAGTTACTCGAGGGGAGGGGATACGCAGTATTTT | CASSYSRGGDTQYF
TRBJ2-2 | - | TRBV5-1 | 16 | once | TGCGCCAGCAGCTTGGACCCATGGTCAGACACCGGGGAGCTGTTTTTT | CASSLDPWSDTGELFF
TRBJ1-1 | TRBD1 | TRBV7-3 | 14 | - | TGTGCCAGCAGCGCACAGGGGGCGGGCACTGAAGCTTTCTTT | CASSAQGAGTEAFF
TRBJ2-7 | TRBD2 | TRBV29-1 | 13 | - | TGCAGCGTTGAATGGGGGGGTCCCTACGAGCAGTACTTC | CSVEWGGPYEQYF
TRBJ1-3 | - | TRBV18 | 17 | - | TGTGCCAGCTCACCACGAACACCGAAAAGCTCTGGAAACACCATATATTTT | CASSPRTPKSSGNTIYF
TRBJ2-1 | - | TRBV6-5 | 14 | - | TGTGCCAGCAGCCCGGGGGTAGGGCTCGATGAGCAGTTCTTC | CASSPGVGLDEQFF
TRBJ2-7 | TRBD2 | TRBV9 | 18 | - | TGTGCCAGCAGCGTAGATGGTAGCGGGGGGCCAGACTTGTACGAGCAGTACTTC | CASSVDGSGGPDLYEQYF
TRBJ2-2 | - | TRBV23-1 | 19 | - | TGCGCCAGCAGTCAATCGCCGGGACAATCTCTTCCGAACACCGGGGAGCTGTTTTTT | CASSQSPGQSLPNTGELFF
TRBJ2-2 | TRBD1 | TRBV20-1 | 15 | - | TGCAGTGCTAGTCAGGGGGCGATGGACACCGGGGAGCTGTTTTTT | CSASQGAMDTGELFF
TRBJ2-1 | TRBD2 | TRBV9 | 15 | - | TGTGCCAGCAGCGTAGGACTAGCGGGAGGGAATGAGCAGTTCTTC | CASSVGLAGGNEQFF
TRBJ1-1 | - | TRBV6-5 | 12 | - | TGTGCCAGCAGACAGGGGAACACTGAAGCTTTCTTT | CASRQGNTEAFF
TRBJ2-7 | TRBD2 | TRBV5-8 | 15 | - | TGTGCCAGCAGCTTGAGGGCGGGGGGGCTCTACGAGCAGTACTTC | CASSLRAGGLYEQYF
TRBJ2-6 | - | TRBV3-1/TRBV3-2 | 14 | - | TGTGCCAGCAGCCAAGACGCTGGGGCCAACGTCCTGACTTTC | CASSQDAGANVLTF